Shown below are 7 T cell receptor beta chains from a single sample sequenced in a study of T cells after posttransplantation cyclophosphamide. Clones were sequenced by immunoSEQ multiplex PCR, and TCRdb holds only the in-frame ones, with some missing. The sample includes some 47,000 clones, around 84% of them seen just once. The specimen sequenced was PBMCs. The receptors derive from a man aged 25 to 45 with a blood cancer, CMV-positive, and with a related stem cell donor.

The chain carries TRBV9 and TRBJ2-1; 11 bases fit TRBD1. In germline, CDR1 is SGDLS, CDR2 YYNGEE. This CDR3 is 15 amino acids long. With 2 bases clipped from V and 4 bases from J, the junction kept 2 bases outside the gene matches. The CDR3 sequence is CASSVGTGGYNEQFF. CDR3 in DNA: TGTGCCAGCAGCGTCGGGACAGGGGGTTACAATGAGCAGTTCTTC.

J is TRBJ1-5 and V is TRBV14, with TRBD1 matching 9 bases. CDR1 is SGHDN and CDR2 is FVKESK in the germline V gene. Trimming removed 2 bases from V and 0 bases from J; junction bases left unmatched: 11. The CDR3 loop spans 19 amino acids. The CDR3 sequence: CASSQKTGGRPYSNQPQHF. CDR3 nucleotide sequence: TGTGCCAGCAGCCAAAAGACAGGGGGGCGACCTTATAGCAATCAGCCCCAGCATTTT.

The chain links TRBV27 to TRBJ2-1; maybe TRBD2 (6 bases). Trimming removed 2 bases at V and 3 bases at J, with 11 bases between. The CDR3 runs 15 residues. Germline V lookup: CDR1 MNHEY, CDR2 SMNVEV (reference sequence). The CDR3 is CASSLSGSGYNEQFF. The CDR3 region has the DNA TGTGCCAGCAGTTTAAGCGGGTCCGGCTACAATGAGCAGTTCTTC.

The chain combines TRBV6-5 with TRBJ2-3; TRBD1 might be the D (7 bases). The CDR3 is 15 residues long. The ends were cut back, 3 bases at V and 2 bases at J, with 12 bases in the middle. CDR1 and CDR2 (germline): MNHEY, SVGAGI. CDR3 residues: CASSYSRGDTDTQYF. As DNA, the CDR3 is TGTGCCAGCAGTTATTCCAGGGGGGACACAGATACGCAGTATTTT.

V is TRBV10-1 and J is TRBJ2-7; 16 bases match TRBD2. This CDR3 comprises 17 residues. V lost 5 bases to trimming and J lost 2 bases; unmatched junction nucleotides: 6. CDR1 WNHNN and CDR2 SYGVQD come from the germline V gene (reference sequence). CDR3 bases: TGCGCCAGCAGTACCACGGGACTAGCGGGAGGGCCCTACGAGCAGTACTTC. It yields the protein CASSTTGLAGGPYEQYF.

The CDR3 loop reads CASSLSSGHGYTF. The CDR3 DNA reads TGTGCCAGCAGTTTAAGTAGCGGACATGGCTACACCTTC. V is TRBV27 and J is TRBJ1-2; D is uncertain. The CDR3 is made up of 13 amino acids. V was trimmed by 2 bases and J by 6 bases, leaving 10 bases between them. From germline, CDR1 is MNHEY and CDR2 SMNVEV (reference sequence).

The chain has TRBV7-3 and TRBJ2-1, with 9 positions matching TRBD2. The junction had 4 bases not matched to a gene; V was cut back by 1 base and J by 6 bases. The CDR3 sequence is 15 residues long. The germline V gene has CDR1 SGHTA and CDR2 FQGTGA. In nucleotides, the CDR3 is TGTGCCAGCAGCTTAATTAGCGGGGGAGTCAATGAGCAGTTCTTC. As protein: CASSLISGGVNEQFF.